The source of this T cell receptor (beta chain) is a study of blood T cell repertoires in COVID-19. Method: immunoSEQ multiplex PCR; TCRdb's copy keeps in-frame clones and lacks some. The sample yields about 130,000 clones, 60% to 75% seen once. This clone was recorded at least ten times. The CDR3 totals 13 residues. CDR1 and CDR2 (germline): MNHEY, SVGAGI. V was pared by 8 bases and J by 2 bases, with 13 bases between. The chain is built from TRBV6-5 and TRBJ2-7; perhaps TRBD1 as D (6 bases). This clonotype originated in a woman between 70 and 85 years old with acute or convalescent COVID-19. Sequencing used peripheral blood. The CDR3 region is CASEDRLTYEQYF. The CDR3 DNA sequence: TGTGCCAGCGAAGACAGGCTGACCTACGAGCAGTACTTC.